This T cell receptor beta chain was recorded in a study of response to subunit inactivated influenza vaccine. In this sample, this clonotype turned up a few times. The antigen remains unidentified. TCRdb re-derived calls from the RT-PCR reads in MiXCR, one entry per CDR3 protein. The profile shows over 800,000 distinct CDR3 sequences, around 20% of them singletons. Broader study findings: Each seasonal flu vaccination may recruit only limited new T cells, authors suggested.

The origin of this receptor is a man in his fifties who received an inactivated influenza vaccine. This sample comprised PBMCs from blood, obtained 4 to 6 days after vaccination.

The CDR3, as DNA: TGTGCCAGCAGCCAAGAGACAGGGATTTTTGGCGAGCAGTACTTC. Amino acid sequence: CASSQETGIFGEQYF. V gene TRBV3-1 combines with J gene TRBJ2-7; 7 bases align to TRBD1. V lost 0 bases, J lost 6 bases, and 8 bases stayed unmatched. The CDR3 has 15 residues. In germline, CDR1 is LGHDT, CDR2 YNNKEL (reference sequence).